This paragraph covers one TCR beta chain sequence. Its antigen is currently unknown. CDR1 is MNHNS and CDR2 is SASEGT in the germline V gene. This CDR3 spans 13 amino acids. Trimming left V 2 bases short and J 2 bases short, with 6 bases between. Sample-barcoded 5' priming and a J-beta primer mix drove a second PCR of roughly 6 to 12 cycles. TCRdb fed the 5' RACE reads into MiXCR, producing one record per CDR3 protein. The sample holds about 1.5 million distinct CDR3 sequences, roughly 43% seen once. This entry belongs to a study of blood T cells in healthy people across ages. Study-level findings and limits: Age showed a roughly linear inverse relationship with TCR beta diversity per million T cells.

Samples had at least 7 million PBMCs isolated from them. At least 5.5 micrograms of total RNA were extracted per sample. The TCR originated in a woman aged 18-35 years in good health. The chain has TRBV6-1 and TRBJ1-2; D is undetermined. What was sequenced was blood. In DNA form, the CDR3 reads TGTGCCAGCAGTGAACATAACAACTATGGCTACACCTTC. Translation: CASSEHNNYGYTF.